The 27 T cell receptor beta chains reported below all come from one sample, sequenced in a study of CD8+CD57+ T cells in acquired aplastic anemia (dated by TCRdb to between 2018 and 2020). The instrument given in TCRdb is Illumina HiSeq 2000. TCR beta VDJ combination and CDR3 sequence profiling used genomic DNA as the template. Using fastp at Q25 and MiXCR, TCRdb reprocessed the public reads and kept productive beta chains. Rows with a matching CDR3 protein are joined into one entry that keeps the most common DNA and genes. In this sample the table shows about 110,000 distinct CDR3 sequences, around half of which occur a single time. The biggest ten clones account for about 32% of the sample. Sequencing was carried out using sorted CD4+, CD8+, or CD8+CD57+ T cells (not recorded which) from PBMCs. Every receptor here comes from a human donor in good health, serving as a control.

Many counts were recorded for this clonotype. The chain recombines TRBV7-2 with TRBJ1-2, with D maybe TRBD1 (6 bases). V dropped 7 bases and J dropped 4 bases, with 22 bases sitting between them. The CDR3 contains 16 residues. Per germline, CDR1 SGHTA and CDR2 FQGNSA. CDR3 protein: CASTEAGTRPIYGYTF. The CDR3 nucleotides are TGTGCCAGCACGGAGGCCGGGACACGACCCATCTATGGCTACACCTTC.

The chain joins TRBV15 to TRBJ1-5, with D possibly being TRBD1 (6 bases). Per the germline V gene, CDR1 is LNHNV and CDR2 is YYDKDF (reference sequence). Trimming left V 5 bases short and J 0 bases short, with 11 bases between. This CDR3 is 15 amino acids long. Here the CDR3 DNA reads TGTGCCACCAGCGGGTACAGGGATAGCAATCAGCCCCAGCATTTT. It yields the protein CATSGYRDSNQPQHF. The full variable domain, completed using reference TRBV15 and TRBJ1-5, is DAMVIQNPRYQVTQFGKPVTLSCSQTLNHNVMYWYQQKSSQAPKLLFHYYDKDFNNEADTPDNFQSRRPNTSFCFLDIRSPGLGDTAMYLCATSGYRDSNQPQHFGDGTRLSIL.

Remarks on this clonotype: Compared with germline, one end of the junction differs, possibly owing to a read error. The CDR3 loop is CASSHEPGLAKNIQYF. The CDR3 DNA reads as TGCGCCAGCAGCCATGAACCGGGACTAGCCAAAAACATTCAGTACTTC. This chain connects TRBV25-1 to TRBJ2-4; maybe TRBD2 (6 bases). The germline gives CDR1 MGHDK, CDR2 SYGVNS. The CDR3 loop spans 16 amino acids.

The CDR3 DNA follows: TGTGCCAGCAGCTTAGCGCGTTGGAAAGCTTTCTTT. Its protein product is CASSLARWKAFF. The chain employs TRBV7-2 and TRBJ1-1; D is unclear. The germline V gene encodes CDR1 SGHTA and CDR2 FQGNSA. V lost 0 bases, J lost 9 bases, and 8 bases lay in between. CDR3 length equals 12 residues.

This clonotype was detected only a few times. Here the CDR3 DNA reads TGTGCCAGCAGCGTAGTAGCGGGTAGCACAGATACGCAGTATTTT. This gives the protein CASSVVAGSTDTQYF. V usage is TRBV9 and J usage is TRBJ2-3, with TRBD2 matching over 7 bases. V gave up 0 bases and J gave up 0 bases; unmatched junction bases: 1. CDR3 length: 15 residues. The germline V gene encodes CDR1 SGDLS and CDR2 YYNGEE.

This clonotype appeared a few times. The chain couples TRBV29-1 to TRBJ1-2, with 11 nucleotides matching TRBD1. In germline, CDR1 is SQVTM, CDR2 ANQGSEA. This CDR3 region has 14 residues. V lost 7 bases and J lost 8; bases outside the gene matches: 12. The CDR3 region is CSGTGGTNLGGYTF. CDR3 in DNA: TGCAGCGGGACAGGGGGCACCAACTTAGGGGGCTACACCTTC.

As for this clonotype: A much larger clone sits a single nucleotide away, making a read error possible. The rearrangement joins TRBV7-6 to TRBJ1-1; D unresolved. Germline values: CDR1 SGHVS, CDR2 FNYEAQ. The CDR3 length is 12 residues. CDR3 sequence: CANSLVGLEAFF. Here the CDR3 DNA reads TGTGCCAACAGCTTGGTCGGCCTTGAAGCTTTCTTT.

The DNA for the CDR3 is TGTGCCACACAGGGGGCCAGGGGGAACACTGAAGCTTTCTTT. Translation gives CATQGARGNTEAFF. The rearrangement joins TRBV25-1 to TRBJ1-1, with 9 bases identical to TRBD1. Germline trimming cut 10 bases from V and 1 base from J; bases unmatched to any gene: 7. Per the germline V gene, CDR1 is MGHDK and CDR2 is SYGVNS. The CDR3 loop spans 14 amino acids. The variable domain in full, completed from reference TRBV25-1 and TRBJ1-1, reads EADIYQTPRYLVIGTGKKITLECSQTMGHDKMYWYQQDPGMELHLIHYSYGVNSTEKGDLSSESTVSRIRTEHFPLTLESARPSHTSQYLCATQGARGNTEAFFGQGTRLTVV.

The chain joins TRBV7-8 to TRBJ2-2; D uncertain. The CDR3 totals 13 residues. The germline V and J ends were trimmed by 4 bases and 6 bases, with 9 bases remaining between them. The germline gives CDR1 SGHVS, CDR2 FQNEAQ. In DNA form, the CDR3 reads TGTGCCAGCAGCTCCGATATATCCGGGGAGCTGTTTTTT. Protein: CASSSDISGELFF.

The chain carries TRBV7-9 and TRBJ1-1; D perhaps matches TRBD1 (6 bases). The CDR3 has 15 residues. Between the trimmed V and J ends, which lost 1 base and 3 bases, there was a span of 12 bases. Germline V gene data show CDR1 as SEHNR and CDR2 as FQNEAQ (reference sequence). The CDR3 region has the DNA TGTGCCAGCAGCTTAGTCCTGGGGGCGGACACTGAAGCTTTCTTT. Protein: CASSLVLGADTEAFF.

This clonotype was detected ten times or more. The J gene is TRBJ1-2, the V gene TRBV20-1, with D perhaps matching TRBD1 (6 bases). V dropped 0 bases and J dropped 1 base, with 12 bases sitting between them. Per germline, CDR1 DFQATT and CDR2 SNEGSKA (reference sequence). CDR3 length: 15 residues. As DNA, the CDR3 is TGCAGTGCTAGAGATGCGAGGGACAATAACTATGGCTACACCTTC. Amino acids: CSARDARDNNYGYTF.

At least ten counts were recorded for this clonotype. V usage is TRBV7-2 and J usage is TRBJ1-1; D perhaps matches TRBD1 (6 bases). This CDR3 is 13 amino acids long. The germline gives CDR1 SGHTA, CDR2 FQGNSA. V lost 5 bases and J 0 bases, leaving 7 bases between the germline ends. CDR3 DNA: TGTGCCAGCAGCGGGGACATGAACACTGAAGCTTTCTTT. Translation: CASSGDMNTEAFF.

This clonotype was detected a few times. In nucleotides, the CDR3 is TGCAGCGTTGTGGTGGGGGACAGGGATACGAACACTGAAGCTTTCTTT. It specifies CSVVVGDRDTNTEAFF. The chain combines TRBV29-1 with TRBJ1-1; 9 bases line up with TRBD1. Germline CDR1 is SQVTM and CDR2 is ANQGSEA. V was pared by 4 bases and J by 1 base, with 10 bases of the junction left unmatched. This CDR3 is built from 16 residues.

This clonotype showed up just a few times. V is TRBV10-3 and J is TRBJ1-5; D uncertain. This CDR3 region has 14 residues. The V gene's germline CDR1 is ENHRY and CDR2 SYGVKD. Trimming removed 2 bases from V and 1 base from J, with 6 bases in between. CDR3 sequence (DNA): TGTGCCATCAGTGAGAGAACGAGCAATCAGCCCCAGCATTTT. Protein product: CAISERTSNQPQHF.

The chain recombines TRBV7-9 with TRBJ2-2; a weak D match, TRBD2 (7 bases). Germline V gene lookup returns CDR1 SEHNR and CDR2 FQNEAQ (reference sequence). V gave up 8 bases and J gave up 6 bases, with 16 bases separating them. The CDR3 is made up of 14 amino acids. The CDR3 DNA is TGTGCCAGCTCGGGGGGCGTGGCCGCCGGGGAGCTGTTTTTT. Protein: CASSGGVAAGELFF.

This clonotype was seen a few times. CDR3 bases: TGTGCCAGTAGTACAGCGACCGAGCAGTACTTC. Translating it yields CASSTATEQYF. The chain uses TRBV19 and TRBJ2-7; D gene ambiguous. The CDR3 is made up of 11 amino acids. Trimming took 4 bases from V and 6 from J, leaving 7 bases between them. Looked up from germline, CDR1 is LNHDA and CDR2 is SQIVND (reference sequence).

A word on this clonotype: One end of the junction does not line up with germline, which may come from a read error. The chain joins TRBV7-8 to TRBJ2-1, with a weak D call TRBD2 (6 bases). The CDR3 is 13 residues long. CDR1 is SGHVS and CDR2 is FQNEAQ in the germline V gene. The CDR3, as DNA: TGTGCCAGTAGCTTGGGAGGCTACAATGGGCAGTTCTTC. Protein product: CASSLGGYNGQFF.

This rearrangement joins TRBV9 to TRBJ2-3; 7 bases match TRBD1. There are 15 residues in the CDR3. V dropped 0 bases and J dropped 5; count of bases not matched to a gene: 6. CDR1 and CDR2 from the germline V gene are SGDLS and YYNGEE. The CDR3 DNA follows: TGTGCCAGCAGCGTAGGACAGGGATTAGGAGATACGCAGTATTTT. Protein: CASSVGQGLGDTQYF.

This clonotype was seen more than once but under ten times. V is TRBV6-2 or TRBV6-3 and J is TRBJ2-1; TRBD2 is a possible D gene (5 bases). CDR1 and CDR2 (germline): MNHEY, SVGEGT. With 2 bases removed from V and 2 bases from J, the gap between germline ends came to 13 bases. The CDR3 is 16 amino acids. CDR3 sequence: CASSYPLSGTYNEQFF. The CDR3, as DNA: TGTGCCAGCAGTTACCCTCTCTCGGGGACCTACAATGAGCAGTTCTTC.

This clonotype was detected many times. The chain couples TRBV5-4 to TRBJ1-1; D uncertain. The CDR3 has 13 residues. Germline V gene lookup returns CDR1 SGHNT and CDR2 YYREEE (reference sequence). Trimming cost V 0 bases and J 7 bases, with 10 bases left between them. As DNA, the CDR3 is TGTGCCAGCAGCTTGGGAGGGTGGATTGAAGCTTTCTTT. Its protein product is CASSLGGWIEAFF. The variable domain in full, completed from reference TRBV5-4 and TRBJ1-1, reads ETGVTQSPTHLIKTRGQQVTLRCSSQSGHNTVSWYQQALGQGPQFIFQYYREEENGRGNFPPRFSGLQFPNYSSELNVNALELDDSALYLCASSLGGWIEAFFGQGTRLTVV.

Notes on this clonotype: A much larger clone lies a single base off, so this may be a read error. The CDR3 bases are TGCGCCAGCAGCCGGAGACAGGGCCAAAACTATGGCTACACCTTC. This gives the protein CASSRRQGQNYGYTF. The chain joins TRBV4-3 to TRBJ1-2; 7 nucleotides agree with TRBD1. CDR1 LGHNA and CDR2 YSLEER come from the germline V gene. The CDR3 contains 15 residues. V lost 4 bases, J lost 2 bases, and 7 bases stayed unmatched.

A single count supports this clonotype. The rearrangement links TRBV2 to TRBJ2-7, with 12 bases identical to TRBD2. The CDR3 is 18 amino acids. Germline trimming cut 4 bases from V and 2 bases from J; bases unmatched to any gene: 12. Germline V gene sequence: CDR1 SNHLY, CDR2 FYNNEI. Here the CDR3 reads CASSGYTSGGYGAYEQYF. The DNA for the CDR3 is TGTGCCAGCAGTGGATATACTAGCGGGGGGTACGGGGCCTACGAGCAGTACTTC.

As regards this clonotype: A much larger clone is a single base away; this may be a read error. The CDR3 sequence: CASSQDQGGGSTIYF. In DNA, the CDR3 is TGCGCCAGCAGCCAGGACCAGGGGGGAGGAAGCACCATATATTTT. The V and J genes are TRBV5-6 and TRBJ1-3, with 7 bases aligning to TRBD1. The germline V gene encodes CDR1 SGHDT and CDR2 YYEEEE. This CDR3 has 15 residues.

The chain couples TRBV28 to TRBJ2-2; D might be TRBD1 (7 bases). The CDR3 covers 15 residues. Germline CDR1 reads MDHEN; CDR2 reads SYDVKM. V shed 3 bases and J shed 4 bases, with 12 bases lying between them. The CDR3 DNA reads as TGTGCCAGCAGTTTCTACAGGGGAGGCACCGGGGAGCTGTTTTTT. It yields the protein CASSFYRGGTGELFF.

V and J are TRBV25-1 and TRBJ2-1; TRBD1 matches 7 bases. Looked up from germline, CDR1 is MGHDK and CDR2 is SYGVNS. Trimming removed 5 bases from V and 10 bases from J; junction bases left unmatched: 14. The CDR3 is 15 amino acids. The CDR3 nucleotides read TGTGCCAGCAGTCCCACGTCGGGTAGGGGGCGGGAGCAGTTCTTC. Encoded protein: CASSPTSGRGREQFF.

On this clonotype itself: A read error may explain this, as a much larger clone is one base away. The CDR3 bases are TGTGCCAGCAGCCGTCGAGGTCCGAGCTCCTACAATGAGCAGTTCTTC. Protein: CASSRRGPSSYNEQFF. V gene TRBV13 combines with J gene TRBJ2-1; D not certain. Trimming left V 5 bases short and J 0 bases short, with 14 bases between. The CDR3 loop spans 16 amino acids. The germline V gene encodes CDR1 PRHDT and CDR2 FYEKMQ (reference sequence).

About this clonotype itself: This may be a read error: a much more frequent sequence differs by one nucleotide. Because the CDR3 is missing its conserved closing phenylalanine or tryptophan, this is likely a read error. The CDR3 coding sequence is TGCGCCAGCAGCCAAACGCACGGGGTCACAGGGCAGTTCCTC. Protein sequence: CASSQTHGVTGQFL. The genes are TRBV4-3 and TRBJ2-1; the D call may be TRBD1 or TRBD2 (5 bases each). The CDR3 is 14 residues long. Trimming shortened V by 2 bases and J by 12 bases, and 17 bases separated the two germline ends. CDR1 and CDR2 from the germline V gene are LGHNA and YSLEER.